Below, 7 T cell receptor beta chains from the same sample are listed, as sequenced in a study of T-cell memory formation after mild COVID-19. One entry per CDR3 protein results from TCRdb running MiXCR on the 5' RACE reads. The sample yields around 180,000 distinct CDR3 sequences, roughly 20% seen once. The sequencing sample was made of PBMCs or a T cell subset sorted from them (not recorded which). Source of these receptors: a man between 18 and 29 years old who had mild COVID-19 (a few samples of this study predate the infection). Cell type and time point are not known.

This clonotype was seen only a few times. The chain recombines TRBV24-1 with TRBJ2-3; D remains ambiguous. This CDR3 region has 15 residues. Germline assignment: CDR1 KGHDR and CDR2 SFDVKD. Trimming stripped 1 base from V and 3 bases from J, with 10 bases between. The CDR3 region is CATSDLYGLTDTQYF. The CDR3 DNA reads TGTGCCACCAGTGATTTATACGGGTTGACAGATACGCAGTATTTT.

This chain joins TRBV20-1 and TRBJ1-6; weak D call: TRBD1 (5 bases). The CDR3 length is 14 residues. The germline CDR1 and CDR2 sequences are DFQATT and SNEGSKA (reference sequence). The ends were cut back, 3 bases at V and 14 bases at J, with 20 bases in the middle. The CDR3 region is CSASKAQGSQALHF. In nucleotides, the CDR3 is TGCAGTGCTAGTAAGGCGCAGGGAAGTCAGGCCCTCCACTTT.

The chain recombines TRBV24-1 with TRBJ2-1; D tentatively reads TRBD1 or TRBD2 (5 bases each). Germline CDR1 and CDR2: KGHDR and SFDVKD. V gave up 2 bases and J gave up 2 bases, with 9 bases separating them. The CDR3 is 15 amino acids. This CDR3 reads CATSDSGRPYNEQFF. CDR3 bases: TGTGCCACCAGTGATTCGGGACGGCCCTACAATGAGCAGTTCTTC.

The sample holds a few counts of this clonotype. This rearrangement joins TRBV7-2 to TRBJ2-2; D call uncertain. The CDR3 is made up of 12 amino acids. Germline V CDR1 and CDR2: SGHTA, FQGNSA. V lost 7 bases and J lost 5, with 8 bases in between. CDR3 residues: CASKVETGELFF. The CDR3 DNA is TGTGCCAGCAAGGTTGAAACCGGGGAGCTGTTTTTT.

The rearrangement links TRBV30 to TRBJ1-1; possible D gene TRBD1, 5 bases. The CDR3 extends over 11 amino acids. V was clipped by 8 bases and J by 4 bases, with 11 bases between them. CDR1 is GTSNPN, CDR2 SVGIG, per germline (reference sequence). In DNA form, the CDR3 reads TGTGCCGCAGCCGGGGGCACTGAAGCTTTCTTT. It encodes CAAAGGTEAFF.

This chain uses TRBV30 with TRBJ2-5, with a weak D call TRBD2 (6 bases). CDR1 and CDR2 (germline): GTSNPN, SVGIG (reference sequence). Trimming shortened V by 0 bases and J by 14 bases, and 13 bases separated the two germline ends. The CDR3 is made up of 11 amino acids. DNA of the CDR3: TGTGCCTGGAGTGTGGGGAGGACCAGCTACTTC. Protein: CAWSVGRTSYF.

This clonotype was detected many times. V is TRBV7-3 and J is TRBJ2-1; tentatively, D is TRBD1 (6 bases). This CDR3 spans 13 amino acids. Per germline, CDR1 SGHTA and CDR2 FQGTGA. Trimming left V 9 bases short and J 8 bases short, with 17 bases between. The CDR3 here is CASGDTNSDEQFF. Written as DNA, the CDR3 is TGTGCCAGTGGGGACACAAATAGTGATGAGCAGTTCTTC. Looking up the rest from reference TRBV7-3 and TRBJ2-1 gives the full variable domain: GAGVSQTPSNKVTEKGKYVELRCDPISGHTALYWYRQSLGQGPEFLIYFQGTGAADDSGLPNDRFFAVRPEGSVSTLKIQRTERGDSAVYLCASGDTNSDEQFFGPGTRLTVL.